The rows below give T cell receptor beta chains drawn from one sample of a study of T cell responses to AZD1222 COVID-19 vaccine. TCRdb keeps only in-frame clones here, not all; method: immunoSEQ multiplex PCR. The table records about 70,000 clones, roughly 84% of them present only once. The input for sequencing was peripheral blood, taken on day 0 of AZD1222 vaccination. The receptors stem from an adult in good health. Each CDR3 is given with its conserved first and last residue. D genes are given only for firm matches. The size of a clone is reported for some rows only, either as once, few or many, or as a class for expanded clones.

size,V,D,J,CDR3,DNA
NA,TRBV3-1/TRBV3-2,TRBD2,TRBJ2-7,CASSFSGGASYEQYF,TGTGCCAGCAGTTTTAGCGGGGGGGCCTCCTACGAGCAGTACTTC
NA,TRBV24-1,TRBD1,TRBJ2-1,CATSDVPGQTYNEQFF,TGTGCCACCAGTGACGTCCCGGGACAGACCTACAATGAGCAGTTCTTC
NA,TRBV28,TRBD1,TRBJ1-2,CASSSPGTANYGYTF,TGTGCCAGCAGTTCGCCCGGGACAGCTAACTATGGCTACACCTTC
NA,TRBV3-1/TRBV3-2,NA,TRBJ2-7,CASSQGMSFYEQYF,TGTGCCAGCAGCCAAGGCATGTCATTCTACGAGCAGTACTTC
NA,TRBV5-4,NA,TRBJ2-7,CASSLPVGVTPYEQYF,TGTGCCAGCAGCCTCCCGGTGGGGGTGACACCGTACGAGCAGTACTTC
once,TRBV4-1,NA,TRBJ1-1,CASSRRTQINTEAFF,TGCGCCAGCAGCCGTCGGACCCAGATAAACACTGAAGCTTTCTTT
few,TRBV30,NA,TRBJ1-3,CAWSVPRSAGNTIYF,TGTGCCTGGAGTGTACCTCGTTCCGCTGGAAACACCATATATTTT
NA,TRBV6-5,NA,TRBJ1-2,CASKRATRTSGYTF,TGTGCCAGCAAACGGGCAACCCGAACTAGTGGCTACACCTTC
once,TRBV6-2/TRBV6-3,TRBD2,TRBJ2-7,CASSPGTSVDEQYF,TGTGCCAGCAGTCCCGGGACTAGCGTTGACGAGCAGTACTTC
NA,TRBV28,NA,TRBJ1-2,CASSLGSGSGGLNGYTF,TGTGCCAGCAGTTTAGGAAGTGGTTCGGGGGGCTTAAATGGCTACACCTTC
few,TRBV18,NA,TRBJ1-6,CASSPPSTGSNSPLHF,TGTGCCAGCTCACCACCCTCGACAGGTTCGAATTCACCCCTCCACTTT
NA,TRBV2,NA,TRBJ1-1,CASSTGRGVRAEAFF,TGTGCCAGCAGTACGGGACGGGGGGTTAGGGCTGAAGCTTTCTTT
NA,TRBV7-9,NA,TRBJ2-2,CASTFFTNTGELFF,TGTGCCAGCACGTTCTTCACGAACACCGGGGAGCTGTTTTTT
NA,TRBV20-1,NA,TRBJ2-1,CSARDNREQFF,TGCAGTGCTAGAGATAATCGGGAGCAGTTCTTC
NA,TRBV11-1,NA,TRBJ2-7,CASSLFGHPLYF,TGTGCCAGCAGCTTATTCGGACACCCTTTGTACTTC
NA,TRBV5-5,TRBD1,TRBJ1-6,CASSPQGANNSPLHF,TGTGCCAGCAGCCCACAGGGGGCAAATAATTCACCCCTCCACTTT
NA,TRBV19,NA,TRBJ1-1,CASSWGVATPTEAFF,TGTGCCAGTAGTTGGGGGGTAGCGACCCCCACTGAAGCTTTCTTT
NA,TRBV6-5,NA,TRBJ2-7,CASRRGKGYEQYF,TGTGCTAGCCGTAGGGGGAAGGGCTACGAGCAGTACTTC
NA,TRBV28,NA,TRBJ1-1,CASLYRDTEAFF,TGTGCCAGCCTCTATAGGGACACTGAAGCTTTCTTT
NA,TRBV7-2,NA,TRBJ2-2,CASSLGAIPGELFF,TGTGCCAGCAGCTTAGGGGCTATACCCGGGGAGCTGTTTTTT
NA,TRBV6-2/TRBV6-3,TRBD1,TRBJ1-1,CASSYSQLGGYTSMNTEAFF,TGTGCCAGCAGTTACTCTCAACTAGGGGGCTATACCTCGATGAACACTGAAGCTTTCTTT
NA,TRBV2,NA,TRBJ1-1,CASSAGKAEAFF,TGTGCCAGCAGTGCAGGGAAGGCTGAAGCTTTCTTT
NA,TRBV4-3,TRBD2,TRBJ2-2,CASSQGVAGNTGELFF,TGCGCCAGCAGCCAAGGGGTAGCGGGGAACACCGGGGAGCTGTTTTTT
NA,TRBV3-1/TRBV3-2,NA,TRBJ2-1,CASSQDGQGEQFF,TGTGCCAGCAGCCAAGATGGCCAAGGGGAGCAGTTCTTC
NA,TRBV7-2,TRBD1,TRBJ1-1,CASSWYHRGTEAFF,TGTGCCAGCAGCTGGTACCACAGGGGGACTGAAGCTTTCTTT
NA,TRBV27,NA,TRBJ2-3,CASSRQGNRGDTQYF,TGTGCCAGCAGCCGTCAGGGGAATCGGGGAGATACGCAGTATTTT
NA,TRBV28,TRBD1,TRBJ2-1,CASSKYGQGAYNEQFF,TGTGCCAGCAGTAAGTACGGACAGGGGGCTTACAATGAGCAGTTCTTC
once,TRBV3-1/TRBV3-2,NA,TRBJ1-1,CASSQVQGGTEAFF,TGTGCCAGCAGCCAAGTCCAGGGAGGTACTGAAGCTTTCTTT
few,TRBV19,TRBD1,TRBJ1-5,CASSSGTGVLGNQPQHF,TGTGCCAGTAGTTCCGGGACAGGGGTTTTGGGCAATCAGCCCCAGCATTTT
many,TRBV19,NA,TRBJ2-3,CASSIMDTQYF,TGTGCCAGTAGTATAATGGATACGCAGTATTTT
NA,TRBV5-6,NA,TRBJ1-6,CASSLGWVGEDNSPLHF,TGTGCCAGCAGCTTGGGTTGGGTCGGGGAGGATAATTCACCCCTCCACTTT
once,TRBV7-9,NA,TRBJ1-1,CASSLAAGLDTEAFF,TGTGCCAGCAGCTTAGCAGCTGGCCTGGACACTGAAGCTTTCTTT
NA,TRBV29-1,TRBD1,TRBJ2-7,CSVEGDRAGEQYF,TGCAGCGTTGAGGGTGACAGGGCGGGCGAGCAGTACTTC